These 21 T cell receptor beta chains were sequenced from one sample in a study of T cells after posttransplantation cyclophosphamide. Cells defined as naive were viable CD3+CD4+ or CD3+CD8+ and CCR7+CD45RA+CD45RO-CD95-CD27+CD28+. The assay was immunoSEQ multiplex PCR, and TCRdb's table has in-frame clones only and misses some. This sample has some 30,000 clones; 90% to 95% occur once, and the top ten carry 0.1%. Sequenced material: naive CD4+ T cells sorted from blood. Receptors originate from a man in his thirties or forties in good health and a related stem cell transplant donor.

The V and J genes are TRBV18 and TRBJ1-1; D is perhaps TRBD1 (5 bases). CDR3 length: 13 residues. V dropped 2 bases and J dropped 3 bases, with 7 bases sitting between them. CDR1 is KGHSH and CDR2 is LQKENI in the germline V gene. The CDR3 nucleotides read TGTGCCAGCTCACCAGACAGTTACACTGAAGCTTTCTTT. Its translation: CASSPDSYTEAFF.

This clone was seen a single time. The CDR3 here is CASSQIDRSTEAFF. CDR3 in DNA: TGTGCCAGCAGCCAGATTGACAGGAGCACTGAAGCTTTCTTT. J is TRBJ1-1 and V is TRBV4-2, with D perhaps TRBD1 (6 bases). The CDR3 has 14 residues. Germline V CDR1 and CDR2: LGHNA, YNFKEQ. Trimming left V 3 bases short and J 4 bases short, with 12 bases between.

The chain uses TRBV27 and TRBJ2-7, with D possibly matching TRBD1 (6 bases). The germline V gene encodes CDR1 MNHEY and CDR2 SMNVEV (reference sequence). This CDR3 is 16 amino acids long. V lost 1 base to trimming and J lost 7 bases, with 20 bases between them. CDR3 loop: CASSLWRTGRPEEQYF. The DNA for the CDR3 is TGTGCCAGCAGTTTATGGAGAACAGGGCGCCCTGAGGAGCAGTACTTC.

This sequence joins TRBV19 and TRBJ2-1; D is possibly TRBD1 (5 bases). Germline CDR1 and CDR2: LNHDA and SQIVND (reference sequence). CDR3 length equals 15 residues. Trimming shortened V by 4 bases and J by 2 bases, and 12 bases separated the two germline ends. The CDR3 DNA is TGTGCCAGTAGTAGAGTTGACAGTCCCTACAATGAGCAGTTCTTC. Protein: CASSRVDSPYNEQFF.

The chain couples TRBV6-5 to TRBJ2-5; 8 bases fit TRBD1. V shed 6 bases and J 5 bases; nucleotides not matched to a gene: 11. The CDR3 sequence is 15 residues long. Germline CDR1 reads MNHEY; CDR2 reads SVGAGI. CDR3 sequence (DNA): TGTGCCAGCAGAGCGACAGGGGAAAGGAGGGAGACCCAGTACTTC. Residues: CASRATGERRETQYF.

This rearrangement joins TRBV5-6 to TRBJ2-7; TRBD1 agrees at 7 bases. Trimming took 4 bases from V and 2 from J; bases not matched to a gene: 6. The CDR3 length is 14 residues. The germline V gene encodes CDR1 SGHDT and CDR2 YYEEEE. Here the CDR3 DNA reads TGTGCCAGCAGCACAACAGGGGAGCCCTACGAGCAGTACTTC. This translates into CASSTTGEPYEQYF. Full variable domain (outside the CDR3, taken from reference TRBV5-6 and TRBJ2-7): DAGVTQSPTHLIKTRGQQVTLRCSPKSGHDTVSWYQQALGQGPQFIFQYYEEEERQRGNFPDRFSGHQFPNYSSELNVNALLLGDSALYLCASSTTGEPYEQYFGPGTRLTVT.

The chain joins TRBV6-6 to TRBJ2-1, with TRBD2 matching 7 bases. V lost 5 bases, J lost 8 bases, and 15 bases stayed unmatched. Per germline, CDR1 MNHNY and CDR2 SVGAGI (reference sequence). This CDR3 spans 16 amino acids. The CDR3 DNA follows: TGTGCCAGCAGTCCCCTCGGCGGGGGTCCCAGGGATGAGCAGTTCTTC. This codes for CASSPLGGGPRDEQFF.

This CDR3 reads CASSEATGHNSPLHF. DNA for the CDR3: TGTGCCAGCAGTGAAGCGACAGGCCATAATTCACCCCTCCACTTT. V usage is TRBV6-1 and J usage is TRBJ1-6; weak D call: TRBD1 (6 bases). V shed 0 bases and J shed 5 bases, with 8 bases lying between them. Germline V CDR1 and CDR2: MNHNS, SASEGT. The CDR3 consists of 15 residues.

The chain is built from TRBV9 and TRBJ1-1; 8 bases match TRBD1. CDR3 length equals 14 residues. Trimming cost V 3 bases and J 3 bases; bases outside gene matches: 4. The V gene's germline CDR1 is SGDLS and CDR2 YYNGEE. Here the CDR3 reads CASSEIQGDTEAFF. The CDR3 coding sequence is TGTGCCAGCAGCGAGATACAGGGGGACACTGAAGCTTTCTTT.

The chain joins TRBV6-1 to TRBJ1-2; possible D gene TRBD1, 6 bases. This CDR3 comprises 13 residues. The germline gives CDR1 MNHNS, CDR2 SASEGT. Trimming cost V 2 bases and J 5 bases, with 9 bases left between them. CDR3 bases: TGTGCCAGCAGTGAACTTAGGGGGTATGGCTACACCTTC. Translation gives CASSELRGYGYTF.

The V gene is TRBV6-5, the J gene TRBJ1-1; D call uncertain. V was shortened by 6 bases and J by 3 bases, with 11 bases between the two germline ends. The germline V gene has CDR1 MNHEY and CDR2 SVGAGI. The CDR3 length is 13 residues. CDR3 DNA sequence: TGTGCCAGCAGCCTTGACACCTACACTGAAGCTTTCTTT. Residues: CASSLDTYTEAFF.

This rearrangement joins TRBV5-1 to TRBJ1-6; D uncertain. V was trimmed by 0 bases and J by 6 bases, leaving 10 bases between them. CDR3 length equals 15 residues. Germline lookup yields CDR1 SGHRS and CDR2 YFSETQ. Written as DNA, the CDR3 is TGCGCCAGCAGCTTGGACGGGTATGGTAATTCACCCCTCCACTTT. This encodes CASSLDGYGNSPLHF.

This chain uses TRBV11-3 with TRBJ2-3, with TRBD1 matching over 9 bases. Germline V lookup: CDR1 SGHNT, CDR2 YENEEA. V dropped 5 bases and J dropped 7; count of bases not matched to a gene: 13. The CDR3 extends over 16 amino acids. The CDR3 reads CASSTCPGQGSYTQYF. The CDR3 nucleotides are TGTGCCAGCAGCACGTGTCCGGGACAGGGCTCATATACGCAGTATTTT. Full variable domain (rest looked up from reference TRBV11-3 and TRBJ2-3): EAGVVQSPRYKIIEKKQPVAFWCNPISGHNTLYWYLQNLGQGPELLIRYENEEAVDDSQLPKDRFSAERLKGVDSTLKIQPAELGDSAVYLCASSTCPGQGSYTQYFGPGTRLTVL.

V usage is TRBV28 and J usage is TRBJ2-7; D remains ambiguous. CDR1 is MDHEN and CDR2 is SYDVKM in the germline V gene. Trimming stripped 4 bases from V and 3 bases from J, with 4 bases between. The length of the CDR3 is 11 residues. The CDR3 loop reads CASSSNYEQYF. CDR3 coding DNA: TGTGCCAGCAGTTCAAACTACGAGCAGTACTTC. Full variable domain (remainder filled in from reference TRBV28 and TRBJ2-7): DVKVTQSSRYLVKRTGEKVFLECVQDMDHENMFWYRQDPGLGLRLIYFSYDVKMKEKGDIPEGYSVSREKKERFSLILESASTNQTSMYLCASSSNYEQYFGPGTRLTVT.

The V and J genes are TRBV5-1 and TRBJ1-2; TRBD1 aligns across 7 bases. CDR3 length: 14 amino acids. With 2 bases clipped from V and 0 bases from J, the junction kept 1 base outside the gene matches. Germline V gives CDR1 SGHRS, CDR2 YFSETQ. In nucleotides, the CDR3 is TGCGCCAGCAGCTTCGGACAGGCTAACTATGGCTACACCTTC. Its translation: CASSFGQANYGYTF.

V usage is TRBV5-1 and J usage is TRBJ2-7, with TRBD1 matching over 7 bases. CDR1 is SGHRS and CDR2 is YFSETQ in the germline V gene. The J segment lost 3 bases and the V segment lost 1 base, leaving 7 bases of the junction unmatched. The CDR3 is 15 amino acids. CDR3 protein: CASSLSRGQHYEQYF. The CDR3 bases are TGCGCCAGCAGCTTGAGTAGGGGACAGCACTACGAGCAGTACTTC.

The chain uses TRBV6-5 and TRBJ1-6, with 8 bases that match TRBD1. There are 12 residues in the CDR3. Germline-derived CDR1 and CDR2 are MNHEY and SVGAGI. Germline trimming cut 6 bases from V and 10 bases from J; bases unmatched to any gene: 2. CDR3 region: CASRTGVSPLHF. Written as DNA, the CDR3 is TGTGCCAGCAGGACAGGGGTCTCACCCCTCCACTTT.

V gene TRBV5-1 combines with J gene TRBJ1-2, with D possibly being TRBD1 (6 bases). This CDR3 comprises 16 residues. V dropped 4 bases and J dropped 4 bases, with 20 bases sitting between them. In germline, CDR1 is SGHRS, CDR2 YFSETQ. The CDR3 region has the DNA TGCGCCAGCAGCCCCTCGGGGGGCCTTGAGGCCTATGGCTACACCTTC. This sequence encodes CASSPSGGLEAYGYTF.

The chain employs TRBV5-1 and TRBJ2-3; tentative D call: TRBD1 (5 bases). The CDR3 covers 15 residues. Germline V CDR1 and CDR2: SGHRS, YFSETQ. Trimming took 0 bases from V and 4 from J, leaving 12 bases between them. The chain's CDR3 is CASSLEGIGSDTQYF. In DNA form, the CDR3 reads TGCGCCAGCAGCTTGGAGGGGATAGGGTCAGATACGCAGTATTTT.

The chain recombines TRBV7-2 with TRBJ1-5, with D possibly matching TRBD1 (6 bases). The V end was cut by 1 base, the J end by 4 bases, with 17 bases between. CDR1 and CDR2 from the germline V gene are SGHTA and FQGNSA. The CDR3 is 17 residues long. The CDR3 protein is CASSLGLTGKWNQPQHF. CDR3 DNA sequence: TGTGCCAGCAGCTTAGGGCTAACAGGGAAGTGGAATCAGCCCCAGCATTTT. Full variable domain (outside the CDR3, taken from reference TRBV7-2 and TRBJ1-5): GAGVSQSPSNKVTEKGKDVELRCDPISGHTALYWYRQSLGQGLEFLIYFQGNSAPDKSGLPSDRFSAERTGGSVSTLTIQRTQQEDSAVYLCASSLGLTGKWNQPQHFGDGTRLSIL.

The genes are TRBV2 and TRBJ2-5; possibly TRBD2 for D (6 bases). The CDR3 length is 13 residues. In germline, CDR1 is SNHLY, CDR2 FYNNEI. With 8 bases removed from V and 7 bases from J, the gap between germline ends came to 17 bases. CDR3 loop: CASSRGSLGTQYF. The CDR3 nucleotides read TGTGCCAGCTCCCGGGGGTCACTGGGGACCCAGTACTTC.